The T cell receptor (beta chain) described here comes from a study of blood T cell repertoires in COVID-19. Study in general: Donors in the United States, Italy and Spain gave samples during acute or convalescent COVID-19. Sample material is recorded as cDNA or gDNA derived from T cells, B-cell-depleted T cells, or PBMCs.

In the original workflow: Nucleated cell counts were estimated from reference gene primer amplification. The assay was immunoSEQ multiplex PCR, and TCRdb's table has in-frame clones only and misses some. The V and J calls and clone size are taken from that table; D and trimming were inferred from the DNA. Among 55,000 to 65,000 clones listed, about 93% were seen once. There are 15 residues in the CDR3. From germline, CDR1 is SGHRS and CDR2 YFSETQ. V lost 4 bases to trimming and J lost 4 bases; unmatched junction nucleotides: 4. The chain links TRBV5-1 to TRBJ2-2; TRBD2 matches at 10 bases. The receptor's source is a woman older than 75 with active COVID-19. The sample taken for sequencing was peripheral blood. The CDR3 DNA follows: TGCGCCAGCAGCCCGGGACTAGCGAGCACCGGGGAGCTGTTTTTT. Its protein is CASSPGLASTGELFF.